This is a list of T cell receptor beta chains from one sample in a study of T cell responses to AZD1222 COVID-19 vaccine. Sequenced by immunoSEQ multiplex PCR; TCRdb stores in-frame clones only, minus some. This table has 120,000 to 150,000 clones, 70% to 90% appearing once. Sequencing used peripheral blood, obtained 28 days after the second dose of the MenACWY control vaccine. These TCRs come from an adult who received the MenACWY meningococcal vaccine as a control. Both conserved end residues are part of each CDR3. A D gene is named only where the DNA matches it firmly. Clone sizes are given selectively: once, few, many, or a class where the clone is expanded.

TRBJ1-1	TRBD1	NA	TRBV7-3	CASRATGGTEAFF	TGTGCCAGCAGAGCGACAGGGGGCACTGAAGCTTTCTTT
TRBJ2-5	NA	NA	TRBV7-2	CASSRLMETQYF	TGTGCCAGCAGCCGACTAATGGAGACCCAGTACTTC
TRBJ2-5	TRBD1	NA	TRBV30	CAWSVKGAETQYF	TGTGCCTGGAGTGTAAAGGGGGCTGAGACCCAGTACTTC
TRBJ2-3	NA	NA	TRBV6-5	CASSPAGSVDTQYF	TGTGCCAGCAGTCCCGCTGGGTCGGTAGATACGCAGTATTTT
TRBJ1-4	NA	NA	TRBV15	CATSRTANEKLFF	TGTGCCACCAGCCGCACGGCTAATGAAAAACTGTTTTTT
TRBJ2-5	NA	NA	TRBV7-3	CASSPLPGKQETQYF	TGTGCCAGCAGCCCACTTCCCGGGAAGCAAGAGACCCAGTACTTC
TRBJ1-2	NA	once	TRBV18	CASSTQRGDYGYTF	TGTGCCAGCTCGACCCAGAGGGGAGATTATGGCTACACCTTC
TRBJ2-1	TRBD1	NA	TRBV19	CASSMSRQGARNEQFF	TGTGCCAGTAGTATGAGTCGGCAGGGGGCAAGGAATGAGCAGTTCTTC
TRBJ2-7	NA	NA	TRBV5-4	CASSLRGGLYEQYF	TGTGCCAGCAGCTTGAGAGGGGGACTGTACGAGCAGTACTTC
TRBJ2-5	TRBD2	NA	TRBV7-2	CASSKNRDGRVETQYF	TGTGCCAGCAGCAAGAACAGGGACGGGAGGGTGGAGACCCAGTACTTC
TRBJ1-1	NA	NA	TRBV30	CAWTSGYTEAFF	TGTGCCTGGACGTCTGGGTACACTGAAGCTTTCTTT
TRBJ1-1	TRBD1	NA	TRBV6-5	CASGTGGMNTEAFF	TGTGCCAGCGGAACAGGGGGGATGAACACTGAAGCTTTCTTT
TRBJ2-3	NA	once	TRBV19	CASSRLSNPPDTQYF	TGTGCCAGTAGTCGTCTCTCCAACCCGCCAGATACGCAGTATTTT
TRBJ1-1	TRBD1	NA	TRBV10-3	CANARGDGTEAFF	TGTGCCAACGCCAGGGGGGACGGCACTGAAGCTTTCTTT
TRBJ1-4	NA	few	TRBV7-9	CASSLVSGATNEKLFF	TGTGCCAGCAGCTTAGTTTCGGGGGCGACTAATGAAAAACTGTTTTTT
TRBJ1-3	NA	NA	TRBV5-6	CASSLDPGVAGNTIYF	TGTGCCAGCAGCTTGGACCCAGGGGTCGCTGGAAACACCATATATTTT
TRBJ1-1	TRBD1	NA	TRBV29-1	CSVYTGGTEAFF	TGCAGCGTCTATACAGGGGGCACTGAAGCTTTCTTT
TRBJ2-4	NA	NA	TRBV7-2	CASSLAGWSKNIQYF	TGTGCCAGCAGCTTGGCAGGGTGGTCCAAAAACATTCAGTACTTC
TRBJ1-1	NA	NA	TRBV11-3	CASSPASTEAFF	TGTGCCAGCAGCCCCGCATCCACTGAAGCTTTCTTT
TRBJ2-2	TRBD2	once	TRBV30	CAWSGGAGGITGELFF	TGTGCCTGGAGTGGGGGGGCGGGGGGGATCACCGGGGAGCTGTTTTTT
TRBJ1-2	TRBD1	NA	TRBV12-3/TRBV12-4	CASSSDRGGGYTF	TGTGCCAGCAGTAGCGACAGGGGCGGTGGCTACACCTTC
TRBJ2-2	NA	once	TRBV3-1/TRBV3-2	CASSQAQGQGRRGGELFF	TGTGCCAGCAGCCAAGCGCAAGGTCAGGGGCGCAGGGGCGGGGAGCTGTTTTTT
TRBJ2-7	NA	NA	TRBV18	CASSPLKFGSNGYEQYF	TGTGCCAGCTCACCCCTGAAATTTGGTTCCAACGGCTACGAGCAGTACTTC
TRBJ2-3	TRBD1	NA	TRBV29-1	CSSLRGRLGSTDTQYF	TGCAGCTCCCTGAGGGGGCGGCTAGGGAGCACAGATACGCAGTATTTT
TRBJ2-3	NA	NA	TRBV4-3	CASSQGVLNTQYF	TGCGCCAGCAGCCAAGGAGTACTAAATACGCAGTATTTT
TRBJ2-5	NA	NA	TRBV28	CASSRAGPAQETQYF	TGTGCCAGCAGTCGAGCGGGTCCCGCCCAAGAGACCCAGTACTTC
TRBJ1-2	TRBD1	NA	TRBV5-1	CASSLEMGQSYGYTF	TGCGCCAGCAGCTTGGAAATGGGACAGTCCTATGGCTACACCTTC
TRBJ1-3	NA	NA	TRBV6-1	CASSEFQSGSGNTIYF	TGTGCCAGCAGTGAATTTCAGTCGGGCTCTGGAAACACCATATATTTT
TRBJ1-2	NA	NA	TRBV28	CASSLQGNGYTF	TGTGCCAGCAGTTTACAGGGAAATGGCTACACCTTC
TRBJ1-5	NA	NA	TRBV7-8	CASSPSINQPQHF	TGTGCCAGCAGCCCGTCCATCAATCAGCCCCAGCATTTT
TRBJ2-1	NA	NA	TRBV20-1	CSPRRGNEQFF	TGCAGCCCCCGGAGAGGAAATGAGCAGTTCTTC
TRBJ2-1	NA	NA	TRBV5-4	CASSPQGGPSYNEQFF	TGTGCCAGCAGCCCGCAGGGGGGGCCCTCCTACAATGAGCAGTTCTTC
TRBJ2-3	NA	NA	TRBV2	CASSERDTKVTDTQYF	TGTGCCAGCAGCGAAAGGGACACGAAGGTAACCGATACGCAGTATTTT
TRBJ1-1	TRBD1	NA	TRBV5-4	CASSSRQGLNTEAFF	TGTGCCAGCAGCTCAAGACAGGGCCTGAACACTGAAGCTTTCTTT
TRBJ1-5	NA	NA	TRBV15	CATSSGRSFNQPQHF	TGTGCCACCAGCAGTGGACGCAGCTTCAATCAGCCCCAGCATTTT
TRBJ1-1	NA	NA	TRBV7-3	CASRGVWSTEAFF	TGTGCCAGCCGCGGGGTCTGGTCGACTGAAGCTTTCTTT
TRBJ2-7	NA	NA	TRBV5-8	CASSHFKGYEQYF	TGTGCCAGCAGCCATTTCAAAGGATACGAGCAGTACTTC
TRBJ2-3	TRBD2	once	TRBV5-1	CASLGLAGRDTQYF	TGCGCCAGCCTGGGACTAGCGGGGAGGGATACGCAGTATTTT
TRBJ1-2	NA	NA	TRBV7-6	CASSLVGSSGGYTF	TGTGCCAGCAGCTTAGTGGGGTCTTCTGGAGGCTACACCTTC
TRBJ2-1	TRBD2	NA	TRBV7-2	CASSLATSGRTNEQFF	TGTGCCAGCAGCTTAGCAACTAGCGGGAGAACTAATGAGCAGTTCTTC
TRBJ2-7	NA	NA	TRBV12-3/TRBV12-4	CASRGGPPYEQYF	TGTGCCAGCAGGGGCGGGCCTCCCTACGAGCAGTACTTC
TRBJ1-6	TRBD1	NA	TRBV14	CASSQEWGTGGFLNSPLHF	TGTGCCAGCAGCCAAGAGTGGGGGACAGGGGGGTTTCTTAATTCACCCCTCCACTTT
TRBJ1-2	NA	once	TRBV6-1	CASSEANSMKYGYTF	TGTGCCAGCAGTGAAGCGAACAGTATGAAGTATGGCTACACCTTC
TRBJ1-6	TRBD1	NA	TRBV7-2	CASSLAPYRDRGRSPLHF	TGTGCCAGCAGCTTAGCTCCATACCGGGACAGGGGAAGATCACCCCTCCACTTT
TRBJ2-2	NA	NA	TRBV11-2	CASSLAVRTGELFF	TGTGCCAGCAGCTTAGCTGTACGGACCGGGGAGCTGTTTTTT
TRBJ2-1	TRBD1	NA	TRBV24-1	CATSKRDSLYNEQFF	TGTGCCACCAGTAAACGGGACAGCCTCTACAATGAGCAGTTCTTC
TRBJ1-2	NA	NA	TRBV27	CASSPTQGSYTF	TGTGCCAGCAGCCCTACCCAGGGGAGCTACACCTTC
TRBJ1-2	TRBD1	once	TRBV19	CASSMRTGLGYGYTF	TGTGCCAGTAGTATGCGGACAGGGTTAGGCTATGGCTACACCTTC
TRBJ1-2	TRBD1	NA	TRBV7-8	CASSFGTADYGYTF	TGTGCCAGCAGCTTTGGGACAGCCGACTATGGCTACACCTTC
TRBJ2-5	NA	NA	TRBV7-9	CASSSLSGKETQYF	TGTGCCAGCAGCTCCCTTTCAGGGAAGGAGACCCAGTACTTC
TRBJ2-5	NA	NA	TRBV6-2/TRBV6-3	CASSYEPETQYF	TGTGCCAGCAGTTACGAGCCAGAGACCCAGTACTTC
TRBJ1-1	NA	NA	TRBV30	CAWFPQGGLNTEAFF	TGTGCCTGGTTTCCCCAGGGAGGACTCAACACTGAAGCTTTCTTT